Following are 24 T cell receptor beta chains from one sample sequenced in a study of T cells in Graves' hyperthyroidism and ophthalmopathy. RNA transcripts provided the source from which TCR beta CDR3 regions were amplified. When the TCR CDR3 underwent first-round RT-PCR, the HTBI primer set was used. TCRdb reprocessed the multiplex PCR reads via MiXCR and lists one record per CDR3 protein. The data show 550,000 to 800,000 distinct CDR3 sequences, around 15% seen once. Sequencing was performed on blood. These receptors were obtained from a man in his late teens or twenties with Graves' hyperthyroidism.

In its sample, this clonotype was seen many times. This chain joins TRBV2 and TRBJ2-1; 9 bases are a match to TRBD2. J gave up 8 bases and V 8 bases, and 10 bases lay outside the gene matches. The CDR3 runs 14 residues. CDR1 SNHLY and CDR2 FYNNEI come from the germline V gene. The CDR3 DNA is TGTGCCAGCGTGGGGGCTAGCGGGGACGATGAGCAGTTCTTC. Encoded protein: CASVGASGDDEQFF.

Many counts were recorded for this clonotype. The chain uses TRBV7-2 and TRBJ2-1; D might be TRBD2 (6 bases). This CDR3 contains 17 residues. The germline CDR1 and CDR2 sequences are SGHTA and FQGNSA. V was shortened by 1 base and J by 7 bases, with 20 bases between the two germline ends. The CDR3 sequence: CASSLVFTGDPSNEQFF. The CDR3 DNA reads as TGTGCCAGCAGCTTAGTGTTCACGGGGGACCCAAGTAATGAGCAGTTCTTC.

This clonotype has at least ten counts. This chain joins TRBV12-3 or TRBV12-4 and TRBJ2-2; D perhaps matches TRBD2 (6 bases). CDR3 length: 15 residues. Trimming pared 7 bases from V and 2 bases from J, leaving 14 bases between. CDR3 DNA sequence: TGTGCCAGCACCGTAGTGCGGGGTAACACCGGGGAGCTGTTTTTT. Translation: CASTVVRGNTGELFF.

This clonotype has at least ten counts. The gene calls are TRBV12-3 or TRBV12-4 and TRBJ2-3, with 7 nucleotides matching TRBD2. The J segment lost 3 bases and the V segment lost 6 bases, leaving 12 bases of the junction unmatched. CDR3 length equals 16 residues. The chain's CDR3 is CASSPREGYSTDTQYF. The CDR3 bases are TGTGCCAGCAGCCCCAGGGAGGGGTATAGTACAGATACGCAGTATTTT.

Comments on this clonotype: This may be a read error, as it is one base from a much larger clone. No conserved phenylalanine or tryptophan ends this CDR3, so it is likely a read error. The chain combines TRBV12-3 or TRBV12-4 with TRBJ2-7; no firm D call. V was cut by 2 bases and J by 7 bases, with 9 bases left in between. The length of the CDR3 is 12 residues. The CDR3 is CASSLMGREQYL. The DNA for the CDR3 is TGTGCCAGCAGTTTAATGGGTAGGGAGCAGTACCTC.

This clonotype was observed a handful of times. The gene calls are TRBV7-9 and TRBJ2-1; no clear D gene. The CDR3 covers 14 residues. Germline V gene sequence: CDR1 SEHNR, CDR2 FQNEAQ (reference sequence). V gave up 8 bases and J gave up 2 bases, with 13 bases separating them. In DNA form, the CDR3 reads TGTGCCAGCCGATGGCGTCCCCCCTACAATGAGCAGTTCTTC. Translating gives CASRWRPPYNEQFF. The whole variable domain, remainder taken from reference TRBV7-9 and TRBJ2-1, is DTGVSQNPRHKITKRGQNVTFRCDPISEHNRLYWYRQTLGQGPEFLTYFQNEAQLEKSRLLSDRFSAERPKGSFSTLEIQRTEQGDSAMYLCASRWRPPYNEQFFGPGTRLTVL.

At least ten counts were recorded for this clonotype. The V and J genes are TRBV29-1 and TRBJ1-2; D remains ambiguous. Trimming took 0 bases from V and 8 from J, leaving 16 bases between them. This CDR3 has 14 amino acids. Per the germline V gene, CDR1 is SQVTM and CDR2 is ANQGSEA. CDR3 sequence (DNA): TGCAGCGTTGAAGAGGTCTCTATGGGGTGGGGCTACACCTTC. It translates to CSVEEVSMGWGYTF.

Ten or more counts support this clonotype. V is TRBV11-3 and J is TRBJ2-1; D gene unclear. In germline, CDR1 is SGHNT, CDR2 YENEEA. V was trimmed by 2 bases and J by 5 bases, leaving 4 bases between them. The CDR3 is 12 residues long. The CDR3 region is CASSLTNNEQFF. Here the CDR3 DNA reads TGTGCCAGCAGCTTAACCAACAATGAGCAGTTCTTC.

This clonotype showed up many times. V usage is TRBV28 and J usage is TRBJ1-1; D gene uncertain. There are 13 residues in the CDR3. Germline CDR1 and CDR2: MDHEN and SYDVKM. V was pared by 5 bases and J by 4 bases, with 11 bases between. The DNA for the CDR3 is TGTGCCAGCAGTACCCCGGGAGGCACTGAAGCTTTCTTT. It yields the protein CASSTPGGTEAFF.

This clonotype has only a few counts. This chain connects TRBV12-3 or TRBV12-4 to TRBJ2-2; 13 bases map to TRBD2. J gave up 2 bases and V 2 bases, and 14 bases lay outside the gene matches. This CDR3 has 21 residues. CDR3 region: CASSLRLGLAGIPRNTGELFF. DNA of the CDR3: TGTGCCAGCAGTTTAAGGCTGGGACTAGCGGGGATACCGCGAAACACCGGGGAGCTGTTTTTT.

This clonotype was seen a handful of times. The chain recombines TRBV6-1 with TRBJ2-1, with TRBD2 as a possible D gene (6 bases). The CDR3 extends over 15 amino acids. The V gene's germline CDR1 is MNHNS and CDR2 SASEGT. V was trimmed by 7 bases and J by 4 bases, leaving 17 bases between them. For the CDR3, the DNA is TGTGCCAGCACCCTCCGGGACTCAGGGTACAATGAGCAGTTCTTC. Its protein is CASTLRDSGYNEQFF.

This sequence joins TRBV4-1 and TRBJ1-1; D uncertain. CDR1 and CDR2 from the germline V gene are MGHRA and YSYEKL. This CDR3 is built from 13 residues. Trimming took 1 base from V and 10 from J, leaving 13 bases between them. The chain's CDR3 is CASSQASSTVAFF. The CDR3 nucleotides read TGCGCCAGCAGCCAAGCCTCCAGTACCGTAGCTTTCTTT.

This clonotype was counted only a few times. The V gene is TRBV6-2 or TRBV6-3, the J gene TRBJ2-1, with TRBD2 identical over 12 bases. This CDR3 is 16 amino acids long. Germline CDR1 is MNHEY and CDR2 is SVGEGT. The trim removed 0 bases at V and 7 bases at J, leaving 4 bases unmatched. Here the CDR3 reads CASSYSASGRGNEQFF. The CDR3 nucleotides read TGTGCCAGCAGTTACTCGGCTAGCGGGAGGGGAAATGAGCAGTTCTTC.

This clonotype was observed at least ten times. V is TRBV3-1 and J is TRBJ2-1; D may match TRBD1 or TRBD2 (5 bases each). Deletions cut 5 bases from V and 5 bases from J, with 13 bases between. The CDR3 covers 14 residues. Germline V gene data show CDR1 as LGHDT and CDR2 as YNNKEL (reference sequence). The CDR3 DNA sequence: TGTGCCAGCAGCAACCGGGACCACAACAATGAGCAGTTCTTC. As protein: CASSNRDHNNEQFF.

Worth noting for this clonotype: A much larger clone differs by one base, so this may be a read error. The CDR3 sequence: CVTGGIGDGNQPQHF. The CDR3 bases are TGTGTCACGGGAGGTATCGGTGACGGCAATCAGCCCCAGCATTTT. The chain is built from TRBV6-2 or TRBV6-3 and TRBJ1-5; unclear D gene. Germline values: CDR1 MNHEY, CDR2 SVGEGT. The CDR3 runs 15 residues.

This clonotype was detected a few times. The rearrangement links TRBV20-1 to TRBJ1-6; no clear D gene. The CDR3 has 15 residues. The germline V gene encodes CDR1 DFQATT and CDR2 SNEGSKA (reference sequence). The ends were cut back, 1 base at V and 10 bases at J, with 17 bases in the middle. CDR3 bases: TGCAGTGCTAGAGTTTTGGGTTTTCCGGACTCACCCCTCCACTTT. This sequence encodes CSARVLGFPDSPLHF.

The gene calls are TRBV7-2 and TRBJ2-2; weak D call: TRBD2 (6 bases). CDR3 length equals 18 residues. CDR1 SGHTA and CDR2 FQGNSA come from the germline V gene. Trimming removed 5 bases at V and 2 bases at J, with 21 bases between. The CDR3 loop reads CASSTGRGTLVNTGELFF. In nucleotides, the CDR3 is TGTGCCAGCAGCACCGGCAGAGGGACTCTTGTAAACACCGGGGAGCTGTTTTTT.

This clonotype showed up just a few times. This chain links TRBV28 with TRBJ1-6; D uncertain. The CDR3 has 13 residues. Germline CDR1 and CDR2: MDHEN and SYDVKM. Trimming took off 9 bases at V and 0 bases at J, with 6 bases between the two ends. The CDR3 is CASIRSYNSPLHF. The DNA for the CDR3 is TGTGCCAGTATTCGCTCCTATAATTCACCCCTCCACTTT.

This clonotype was seen repeatedly, ten times or more. The chain is built from TRBV10-3 and TRBJ1-1; TRBD1 agrees at 8 bases. The V segment lost 4 bases and the J segment 1 base; nucleotides outside the gene matches: 5. This CDR3 spans 15 amino acids. Germline loops: CDR1 ENHRY, CDR2 SYGVKD. CDR3 in amino acids: CAISVTGVGNTEAFF. Here the CDR3 DNA reads TGTGCCATCAGTGTGACAGGGGTGGGGAACACTGAAGCTTTCTTT.

This clonotype was found many times. The gene calls are TRBV30 and TRBJ2-3, with D perhaps TRBD1 (6 bases). The V end lost 7 bases, the J end lost 6 bases, and 14 bases lay between the germline ends. CDR1 and CDR2 (germline): GTSNPN, SVGIG (reference sequence). This CDR3 spans 12 amino acids. CDR3 bases: TGTGCCTCCGACAGGAACCAGGATACGCAGTATTTT. Protein sequence: CASDRNQDTQYF. The whole variable domain, remainder taken from reference TRBV30 and TRBJ2-3, is SQTIHQWPATLVQPVGSPLSLECTVEGTSNPNLYWYRQAAGRGLQLLFYSVGIGQISSEVPQNLSASRPQDRQFILSSKKLLLSDSGFYLCASDRNQDTQYFGPGTRLTVL.

The rearrangement uses TRBV20-1 and TRBJ1-5; tentatively, D is TRBD1 (6 bases). V was trimmed by 6 bases and J by 2 bases, leaving 20 bases between them. The CDR3 totals 16 residues. Germline loops: CDR1 DFQATT, CDR2 SNEGSKA (reference sequence). CDR3 sequence reads: CSAEKDSVARNQPQHF. Written as DNA, the CDR3 is TGCAGTGCCGAAAAGGACAGCGTTGCGCGCAATCAGCCCCAGCATTTT.

This clonotype was seen a handful of times. The genes are TRBV29-1 and TRBJ2-7; 10 bases fit TRBD2. Germline CDR1 and CDR2: SQVTM and ANQGSEA. The V and J ends lost 6 bases and 2 bases, in that order; junction bases with no gene match: 7. This CDR3 is built from 14 residues. This CDR3 is CSVARLAGTYEQYF. The CDR3 DNA is TGCAGCGTGGCAAGACTAGCGGGCACCTACGAGCAGTACTTC.

This clonotype was detected ten times or more. The V and J genes are TRBV28 and TRBJ2-7, with 8 bases that match TRBD2. V dropped 7 bases and J dropped 3; count of bases not matched to a gene: 2. Germline CDR1 reads MDHEN; CDR2 reads SYDVKM. The CDR3 length is 12 residues. This chain's CDR3 is CASTRGGYEQYF. In nucleotides, the CDR3 is TGTGCCAGCACCCGGGGGGGCTACGAGCAGTACTTC. Combining the CDR3 with reference TRBV28 and TRBJ2-7 gives the whole variable domain DVKVTQSSRYLVKRTGEKVFLECVQDMDHENMFWYRQDPGLGLRLIYFSYDVKMKEKGDIPEGYSVSREKKERFSLILESASTNQTSMYLCASTRGGYEQYFGPGTRLTVT.

Ten or more counts support this clonotype. The gene calls are TRBV11-2 and TRBJ2-7; D is ambiguous. The CDR3 has 15 residues. V lost 1 base and J lost 4, with 14 bases in between. Germline V gene lookup returns CDR1 SGHAT and CDR2 FQNNGV. In DNA form, the CDR3 reads TGTGCCAGCAGCTTAGTAGGTCCCGTCGGATACGAGCAGTACTTC. Translated: CASSLVGPVGYEQYF.